The clone carrying this T cell receptor beta chain was counted a single time. There are 15 residues in the CDR3. After removal of 2 bases from V and 1 base from J, the junction contained 4 bases not matched to a gene. Germline-derived CDR1 and CDR2 are MNHNS and SASEGT. These data belong to a study of blood T cell repertoires in COVID-19. For the study at large: The United States, Italy and Spain provided the acute and convalescent COVID-19 samples. T cells, B-cell-depleted T cells, or PBMCs supplied cDNA or gDNA.

Measured with immunoSEQ multiplex PCR; TCRdb has only the in-frame clones, and not every one. Of 200,000 to 300,000 clones listed, about nine tenths are singletons. The sample comprised peripheral blood. The sequence came from a man in his fifties or sixties with acute or convalescent COVID-19. The chain couples TRBV6-1 to TRBJ1-1; 7 nucleotides match TRBD1. The CDR3 DNA sequence: TGTGCCAGCAGTGAAATGGGACAGAAGAACACTGAAGCTTTCTTT. Its translation: CASSEMGQKNTEAFF.